These T cell receptor beta chains were read from a single sample in a study of T cell repertoires in cytomegalovirus infection. These receptors' antigens are unknown. TCRdb reanalysed the reads using MiXCR and keeps one entry per CDR3 protein. The top ten clones hold around 13% of a sample with roughly 800,000 distinct CDR3 sequences, 25% to 35% of them seen once. The starting material was cultured CD8+ T cells from PBMCs, obtained from culture after CMV antigen stimulation. The receptors stem from a human donor in good health (CMV status not recorded). Some clones in this sample may be carry-over from other donors' samples. The CDR3 runs from the conserved cysteine through the conserved F or W. The D gene is left open where the match is weak. The size field is filled for only some rows; it gives once, few, many or a size class.

d_call	v_call	clone_size	j_call	cdr3_length	cdr3_nt	cdr3_aa
.	TRBV19	.	TRBJ2-1	14	TGTGCCAGTAGTATATTCGTCGGATACAATGAGCAGTTCTTC	CASSIFVGYNEQFF
.	TRBV7-8	few	TRBJ2-7	14	TGTGCCAGCAGCCCTCAGGGGTCGGGGTTCGAGCAGTACTTC	CASSPQGSGFEQYF
.	TRBV20-1	.	TRBJ1-1	12	TGCAGTGCTAGTTTGGACAGTGACGAAGCTTTCTTT	CSASLDSDEAFF
.	TRBV7-9	many	TRBJ1-5	13	TGTGCCAGCGTACAGGGAGGGGGACAGCCCCAGCATTTT	CASVQGGGQPQHF
.	TRBV12-3/TRBV12-4	.	TRBJ2-1	13	TGTGCCAGCACCTACACCTTGTACAATGAGCAGTTCTTC	CASTYTLYNEQFF
.	TRBV10-2	.	TRBJ1-2	14	TGCGCCAGCAGTTTGAATTTAGGGGGGTATGGCTACACCTTC	CASSLNLGGYGYTF
.	TRBV9	few	TRBJ1-1	13	TGTGCCAGCAAAGATGAGGGGAACACTGAAGCTTTCTTT	CASKDEGNTEAFF
.	TRBV6-1	few	TRBJ1-4	15	TGTGCCAGCAGCCCGAACAGCAGGGCTAATGAAAAACTGTTTTTT	CASSPNSRANEKLFF
.	TRBV11-2	.	TRBJ1-1	16	TGTGCCAGCAGCCCGCAGGAGGGACACCGGAGAACTGAAGCTTTCTTT	CASSPQEGHRRTEAFF
.	TRBV27	.	TRBJ1-1	14	TGTGCCAGCACCGCGGGAAGGGGAGGGACTGAAGCTTTCTTT	CASTAGRGGTEAFF
TRBD1	TRBV19	.	TRBJ2-6	17	TGTGCCAGTAAGCCCGGACAGGTACGGTCTGGGGCCAACGTCCTGACTTTC	CASKPGQVRSGANVLTF
TRBD2	TRBV7-6	few	TRBJ2-3	15	TGTGCCAGCAGCAATCTAGCGGGGGGTAGGGATACGCAGTATTTT	CASSNLAGGRDTQYF
.	TRBV7-6	many	TRBJ1-4	15	TGTGCCAGCAGCCTCTCCTGGGGGGCGAATGAAAAACTGTTTTTT	CASSLSWGANEKLFF
TRBD2	TRBV12-3/TRBV12-4	few	TRBJ2-7	14	TGTGCCAGCAGAGACACTAGCGGCTCCTACGAGCAGTACTTC	CASRDTSGSYEQYF
.	TRBV4-1	few	TRBJ1-3	16	TGCGCCAGCAGCCAAGCTCAGGGTATTCCTGGAAACACCATATATTTT	CASSQAQGIPGNTIYF
.	TRBV7-2	few	TRBJ2-3	15	TGTGCCAGCCTGATGAGGGGCAGGGAAATAGATACGCAGTATTTT	CASLMRGREIDTQYF